The source of this TCR beta chain is a study of cytomegalovirus exposure and HLA in healthy donors (dated 2017 in TCRdb). Study-wide context: According to an earlier analysis of a few hundred of the donors, about 179 million T cells yielded some 120 million unique TCR beta sequences and 276 Gb of sequence data. An early release that covered about 600 HLA-typed donors contained approximately 300 gigabases of sequencing data and about 93 million unique TCR sequences. All discovery cohort repertoires had been generated using a single sequencing platform. Besides the first cohort of about 730 subjects, a separate validation cohort made up of over a hundred different subjects was used. Genome-wide SNP genotypes for about 55% of the roughly 670 donors were used in a later genetic analysis, which treated that subset as a discovery cohort. An earlier analysis of several hundred of the donors used high-throughput TCR beta sequencing to judge whether each TCR beta V gene segment behaved as functional or pseudogenic. A later analysis re-analyzed previously published TCR beta repertoires from roughly 600 donors and added high-resolution HLA genotyping to study TCR occurrence patterns. Using immunosequencing, the study profiled T cell repertoires from about 610 subjects and related those repertoires to cytomegalovirus serostatus. The study was designed to test whether signatures of past pathogen exposure could be identified by cataloging public T cell receptors. A handful of DR-DQ haplotypes were treated as single units for association and clustering because of strong linkage in the cohort. Among the roughly 430 genotyped donors, around 79% belonged to the genetic ancestry cluster associated with self-reported Caucasian donors. The study combined high-throughput TCR immunosequencing, statistical association of individual TCRs with disease status, and machine learning to predict cytomegalovirus infection status. Donor age, sex, ethnicity and CMV serostatus were collected together with the repertoire data. On average, roughly 200,000 unique TCR beta nucleotide sequences were sequenced per donor among several hundred genotyped donors of the cohort, with about 19% of those sequences being non-productive. The number of donors typed differed by locus, with about 629-630 for A, B, C, DRB1 and DQB1, roughly 550 for DQA1, under 610 for DPA1, and around 460 for DPB1. The later analysis used no new phenotypic data to find candidate immune exposures, relying instead on TCR beta sequences and their occurrence across donors. HLA typing covered class I and class II loci at four-digit resolution.

Details on this clone: Which antigen it targets is not known. No much larger clone exists at a distance of one base, and base qualities are not known.

The library was obtained by the immunoSEQ multiplex PCR assay. A mixture of 60 forward primers for TCR Vbeta segments and 13 reverse primers for TCR Jbeta segments was used in the multiplex PCR. Amplification of the CDR3 region of rearranged TCR beta genes was performed with a multiplex PCR assay on genomic DNA. Amplified TCR beta libraries were sequenced as 87-base-pair reads on the Illumina HiSeq System. Regarding the original processing steps: A later analysis counted 65 million to 90 million unique TCR beta chains across the 600 to 850 repertoires, and roughly 11 million of these chains were shared by at least two donors. To remove PCR and sequencing errors, raw reads were error-corrected and collapsed into unique sequences using a nearest-neighbor algorithm that merged closely related sequences. To assign V, D and J gene segments, CDR3 sequences were aligned to IMGT reference sequences. For a sequence to be retained, a match of at least six nucleotides to both a V gene segment and a J gene segment was required. A rearrangement was called productive if the CDR3 had no stop codons and remained in frame with V and J, and every other rearrangement was called non-productive. CDR3 was defined by IMGT convention, running from the second conserved V-encoded cysteine to the conserved J-encoded phenylalanine. The earlier analysis of 587 of the donors excluded sequences that lacked an unambiguous match to a single V gene segment. An earlier analysis of 500 to 700 of the donors classified V segments as functional when productive rearrangements were above 56.7% and as segregating when the standard deviation between donors was above 5%. A statistical classification framework was built to diagnose cytomegalovirus status from the catalog of TCR beta chain sequences. V and J gene assignment, in a later analysis, came from comparing TCR nucleotide sequences with IMGT/GENE-DB human TR gene sequences. Using the TCRdist pipeline, a later analysis assigned CDR3 sequences along with most-parsimonious VDJ recombination scenarios. A later analysis defined each TCR beta chain by its CDR3 amino acid sequence plus V-gene family, and excluded reads lacking a unique V-gene family. As a way to deal with suspected cross-contamination and a sequencing artifact, a later analysis dropped nearly 600 nucleotide sequences that were highly shared and had low generation probability. In a later analysis, a clonal expansion index was calculated for each public chain from normalized within-repertoire ranks of inferred template counts. In a later analysis, generation probabilities were computed with a VDJ recombination model fitted to out-of-frame rearrangements, and the resulting probabilities were checked against IGoR. In a later analysis, hypergeometric tests were used to score TCR-TCR, TCR-HLA and TCR-CMV co-occurrence, with a repertoire-size bias correction applied to TCR pairs. A later analysis estimated false discovery rates by permuting HLA or CMV assignments 20 times. In a later analysis, co-occurring TCRs were grouped using DBSCAN, with TCRdist sequence similarity added in when clustering inside HLA-allele-positive subsets. For co-occurrence clustering, repertoires with fewer than 30,000 or more than 120,000 public chains were excluded, along with roughly 5 repertoires with anomalous nucleotide sharing. TCRdb mirrors the immuneACCESS table, restricted to in-frame sequences. Some clones are absent from its copies; in checked studies, under half trace to an unresolved V gene, and the reason for the others is unknown. For V, J and clone size, that table is used; D and trimming come from the DNA. The table for this sample lists about 190,000 clones; 80% of them were counted only once. The top ten hold roughly 6.7% of the sample.

The cohort consisted of 666 healthy bone marrow donors. At the time of sampling, every cohort member was nominally healthy, though immune exposures that went unrecorded were likely present. The donor tested CMV seropositive and was one of the 289 seropositive cohort members. A peripheral blood sample was collected from each donor, and TCR beta sequencing was performed on peripheral blood mononuclear cells. Genomic DNA was extracted from the blood cell samples with the Qiagen DNeasy Blood Extraction Kit. The investigation overall reported the following: In a later genetic analysis, fewer N-insertions in productive TCRs were reported among donors in an Asian-associated ancestry cluster than the roughly 710-donor mean. A later genetic analysis associated a missense DCLRE1C variant with V-gene and J-gene trimming of TCR beta chains, and an independent cohort replicated the association. A cluster of highly shared sequence variants was judged likely to be a technical artifact of the sequencing pipeline. Immune exposure information for the cohort was limited to CMV serostatus. In an earlier analysis of under 600 of the donors, most TCR beta V segments were observed in productive rearrangements about 87% or about 30% of the time, broadly matching IMGT annotations. A further reported finding was that TCR beta sequences accurately predicted the HLA-A and HLA-B alleles for most subjects in the first cohort. A later analysis found that HLA-associated TCR beta chains were more clonally expanded and had lower generation probabilities than equally common non-associated chains. Roughly uniform sequencing depth across donors was assumed in presence/absence analyses, although this assumption may not hold. Seventeen rarely observed V segments, including chromosome 9 orphons, were excluded from the earlier analysis of about 500 of the donors because counts were too low. Correlated functional status among segregating V segments might reflect linkage disequilibrium, but an unknown experimental factor could not be ruled out. In a later analysis, several top co-occurrence clusters were reported to appear linked to parvovirus B19, influenza, CMV and Epstein-Barr virus. A later analysis found that TCR association rates varied across HLA loci, with DRB1 alleles showing the most associated TCRs and HLA-C alleles the fewest. The study listed 150 to 200 TCR beta chains as associated with cytomegalovirus. Across donors, most TCR sequences were observed very rarely, whereas some public TCRs were present in many individuals. It was suggested by the authors that the approach could potentially be generalized to other disease states and immunological phenotypes. In a later analysis, about 16,000 TCR beta sequences were associated with specific HLA alleles at a false discovery rate of 0.05. Because HLA typing was missing for some donors at each locus, association tests included only the typed subset. Most CMV-associated TCR beta chains appeared to be HLA-restricted in a later analysis, and the HLA associations seemed to be driven largely by CMV exposure. Only TCR beta chains were sequenced in this cohort, and the absence of alpha or paired-chain data limited detectable features. Strong co-occurrence of HLA alleles, especially DR and DQ, made assigning TCR associations to individual alleles difficult. The classifier was reported to diagnose cytomegalovirus status with high specificity and sensitivity in both the original and validation cohorts. Because the 87-base-pair reads could not distinguish some IMGT-functional V segments, including TRBV6-2 and TRBV6-3, those segments were excluded. Three of the identified cytomegalovirus-associated TCR beta chains were confirmed in vitro to be specific for cytomegalovirus antigens.

The CDR3 numbers 17 residues from cysteine through phenylalanine. Only the CDR3 DNA is retained, 51 bases long and in frame from the first base. The V and J ends are trimmed by 6 bases and 7 bases, leaving 27 bases between them. Based on the germline V gene (reference sequence), the CDR1 and CDR2 sequences are MNHEY and SMNVEV. Sequenced input: PBMCs. The chain links TRBV27 with TRBJ1-2; a tentative D call is TRBD1 (6 bases match). This sequence was found in a man between 40 and 49 years old in good health and CMV-seropositive. The CDR3 here reads CASRPGGRAQGTGGYTF. The bases are TGTGCCAGCAGACCGGGGGGACGGGCACAGGGAACTGGTGGCTACACCTTC.